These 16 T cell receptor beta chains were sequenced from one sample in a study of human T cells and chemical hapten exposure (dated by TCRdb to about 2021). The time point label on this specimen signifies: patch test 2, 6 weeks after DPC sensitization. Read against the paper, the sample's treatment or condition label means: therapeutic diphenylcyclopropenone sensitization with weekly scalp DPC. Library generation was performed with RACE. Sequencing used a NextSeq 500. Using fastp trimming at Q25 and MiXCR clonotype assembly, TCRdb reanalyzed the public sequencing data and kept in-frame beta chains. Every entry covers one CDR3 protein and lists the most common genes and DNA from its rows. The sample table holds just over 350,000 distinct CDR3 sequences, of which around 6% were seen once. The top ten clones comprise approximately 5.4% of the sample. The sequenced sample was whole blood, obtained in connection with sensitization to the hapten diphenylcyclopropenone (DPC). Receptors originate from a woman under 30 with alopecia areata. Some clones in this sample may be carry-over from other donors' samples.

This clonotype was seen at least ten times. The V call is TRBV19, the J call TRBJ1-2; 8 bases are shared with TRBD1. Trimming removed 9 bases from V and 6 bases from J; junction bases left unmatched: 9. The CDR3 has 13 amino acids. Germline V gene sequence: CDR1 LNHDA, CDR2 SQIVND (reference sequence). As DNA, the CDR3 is TGTGCCAGCGGACAGGGAAGGCTGGATGGCTACACCTTC. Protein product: CASGQGRLDGYTF.

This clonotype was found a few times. For the CDR3, the DNA is TGTGCCAGCAGTACTGAGGGGTTCTCTGGAAACACCATATATTTT. Its protein product is CASSTEGFSGNTIYF. This chain uses TRBV12-3 or TRBV12-4 with TRBJ1-3; weak D call: TRBD1 (5 bases). CDR3 size: 15 residues. Trimming pared 5 bases from V and 0 bases from J, leaving 11 bases between.

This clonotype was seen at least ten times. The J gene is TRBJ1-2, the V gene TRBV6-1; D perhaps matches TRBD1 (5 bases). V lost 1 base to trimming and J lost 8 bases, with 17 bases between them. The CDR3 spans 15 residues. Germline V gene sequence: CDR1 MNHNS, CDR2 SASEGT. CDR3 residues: CASSEDGRFEGGYTF. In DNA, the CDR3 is TGTGCCAGCAGTGAAGACGGCAGGTTCGAGGGGGGCTACACCTTC.

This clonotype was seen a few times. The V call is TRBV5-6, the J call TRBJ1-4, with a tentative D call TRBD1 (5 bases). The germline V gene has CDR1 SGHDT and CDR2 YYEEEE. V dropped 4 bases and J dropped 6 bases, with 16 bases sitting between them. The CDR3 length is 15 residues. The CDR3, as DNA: TGTGCCAGCAGCGGAAGTCCCAGGGTTGATGAAAAACTGTTTTTT. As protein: CASSGSPRVDEKLFF.

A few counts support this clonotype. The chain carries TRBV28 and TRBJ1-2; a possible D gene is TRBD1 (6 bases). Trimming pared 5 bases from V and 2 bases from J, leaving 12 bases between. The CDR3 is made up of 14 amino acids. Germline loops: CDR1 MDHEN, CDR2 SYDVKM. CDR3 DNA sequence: TGTGCCAGCAGTCCCAGGACAGAGAACTATGGCTACACCTTC. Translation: CASSPRTENYGYTF.

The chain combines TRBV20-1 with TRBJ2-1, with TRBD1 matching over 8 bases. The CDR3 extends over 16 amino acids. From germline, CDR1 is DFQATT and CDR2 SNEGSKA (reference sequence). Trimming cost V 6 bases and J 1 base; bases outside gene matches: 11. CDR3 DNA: TGCAGTGCCCCTCGGACAGGGAAGGTTTCCTACAATGAGCAGTTCTTC. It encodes CSAPRTGKVSYNEQFF.

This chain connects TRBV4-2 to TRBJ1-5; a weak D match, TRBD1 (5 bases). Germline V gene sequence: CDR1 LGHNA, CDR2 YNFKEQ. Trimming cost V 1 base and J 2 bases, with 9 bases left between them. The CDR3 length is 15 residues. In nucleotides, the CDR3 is TGTGCCAGCAGCCAAGCCGGAGGGGGCAATCAGCCCCAGCATTTT. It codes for CASSQAGGGNQPQHF.

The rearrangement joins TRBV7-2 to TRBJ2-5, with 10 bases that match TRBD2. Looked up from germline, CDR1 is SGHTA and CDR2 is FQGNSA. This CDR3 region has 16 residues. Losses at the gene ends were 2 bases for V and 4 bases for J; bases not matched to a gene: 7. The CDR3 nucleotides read TGTGCCAGCAGCTTACAAAGCGGGGGGGCCGGAGAGACCCAGTACTTC. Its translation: CASSLQSGGAGETQYF. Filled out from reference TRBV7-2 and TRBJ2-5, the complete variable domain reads GAGVSQSPSNKVTEKGKDVELRCDPISGHTALYWYRQSLGQGLEFLIYFQGNSAPDKSGLPSDRFSAERTGGSVSTLTIQRTQQEDSAVYLCASSLQSGGAGETQYFGPGTRLLVL.

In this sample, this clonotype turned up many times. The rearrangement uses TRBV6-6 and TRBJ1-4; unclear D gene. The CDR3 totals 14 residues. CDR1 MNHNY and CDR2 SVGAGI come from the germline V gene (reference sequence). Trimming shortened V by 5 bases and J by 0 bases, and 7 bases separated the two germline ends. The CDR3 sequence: CASSATATNEKLFF. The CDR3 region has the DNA TGTGCCAGCAGTGCCACTGCAACTAATGAAAAACTGTTTTTT.

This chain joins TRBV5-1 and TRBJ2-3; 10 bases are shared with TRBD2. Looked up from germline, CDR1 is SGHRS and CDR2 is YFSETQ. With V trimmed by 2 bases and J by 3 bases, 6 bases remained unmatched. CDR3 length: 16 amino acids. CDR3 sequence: CASSFAAGGHTDTQYF. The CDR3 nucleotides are TGCGCCAGCAGCTTCGCAGCGGGGGGGCATACAGATACGCAGTATTTT. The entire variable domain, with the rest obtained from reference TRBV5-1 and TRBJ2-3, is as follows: KAGVTQTPRYLIKTRGQQVTLSCSPISGHRSVSWYQQTPGQGLQFLFEYFSETQRNKGNFPGRFSGRQFSNSRSEMNVSTLELGDSALYLCASSFAAGGHTDTQYFGPGTRLTVL.

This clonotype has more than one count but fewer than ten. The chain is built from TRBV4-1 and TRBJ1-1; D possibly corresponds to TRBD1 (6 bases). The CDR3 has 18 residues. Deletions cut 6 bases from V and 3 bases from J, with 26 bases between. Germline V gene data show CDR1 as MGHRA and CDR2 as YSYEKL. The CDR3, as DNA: TGCGCCAGCAGTCGGTCCGTAGCCGGTACCGGGACATACACTGAAGCTTTCTTT. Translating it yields CASSRSVAGTGTYTEAFF.

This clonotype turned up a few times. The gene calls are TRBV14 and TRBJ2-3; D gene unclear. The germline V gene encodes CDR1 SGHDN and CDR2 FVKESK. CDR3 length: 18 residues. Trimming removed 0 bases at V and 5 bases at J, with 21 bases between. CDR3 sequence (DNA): TGTGCCAGCAGCCAAGACTTCACTGGACCCACAATCGGAGATACGCAGTATTTT. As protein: CASSQDFTGPTIGDTQYF.

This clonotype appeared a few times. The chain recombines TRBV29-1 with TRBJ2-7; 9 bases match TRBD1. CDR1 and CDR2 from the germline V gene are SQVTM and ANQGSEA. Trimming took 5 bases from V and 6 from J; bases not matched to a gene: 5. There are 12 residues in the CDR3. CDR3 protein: CSVWQQGAEQYF. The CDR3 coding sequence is TGCAGCGTTTGGCAACAGGGGGCCGAGCAGTACTTC.

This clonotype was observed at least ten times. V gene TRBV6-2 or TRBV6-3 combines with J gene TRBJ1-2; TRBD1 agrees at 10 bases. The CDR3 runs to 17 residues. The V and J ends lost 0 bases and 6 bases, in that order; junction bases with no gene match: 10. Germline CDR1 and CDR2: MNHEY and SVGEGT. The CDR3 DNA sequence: TGTGCCAGCAGTTACTCGCCGGGACAGGGGTACTCAAATGGCTACACCTTC. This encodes CASSYSPGQGYSNGYTF.

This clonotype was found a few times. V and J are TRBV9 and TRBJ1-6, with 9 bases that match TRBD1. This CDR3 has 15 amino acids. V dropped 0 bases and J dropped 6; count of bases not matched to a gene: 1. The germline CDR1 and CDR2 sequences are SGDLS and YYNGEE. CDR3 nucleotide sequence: TGTGCCAGCAGCGTAGGACAGGGGGTTAATTCACCCCTCCACTTT. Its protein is CASSVGQGVNSPLHF.

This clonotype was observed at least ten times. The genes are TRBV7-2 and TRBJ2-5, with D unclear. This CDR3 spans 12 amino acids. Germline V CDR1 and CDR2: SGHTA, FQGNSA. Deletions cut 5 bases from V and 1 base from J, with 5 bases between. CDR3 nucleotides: TGTGCCAGCAGCCCCTTCCAAGAGACCCAGTACTTC. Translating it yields CASSPFQETQYF.